Included here is one TCR beta chain sequence, with context. Its antigen is not yet known. Base-call qualities are not available, and no considerably larger clone is one nucleotide away. Sequencing was carried out with an Illumina NovaSeq 6000. TCRalpha and TCRbeta cDNA libraries were constructed by 5'RACE with constant-segment primers, with sample barcodes and unique molecular identifiers being introduced. RNA was extracted from every sample with Trizol reagent. Library amplification was performed in two PCR steps, and a second sample barcode and Illumina TruSeq adapters were introduced in the second step. Sequencing of the libraries was done on an Illumina NovaSeq, producing 2 x 150 bp paired-end reads. Under the source paper's analysis protocol: With migec v1.2.7, reads were demultiplexed and then collapsed into UMI-guided consensus sequences. With mixcr v2.1.11, UMI consensuses were aligned to TRA and TRB V and J templates and assembled into clonotypes. Clonotypes were classified as expanded or contracted when called significant by both edgeR and NoisET, with noise models trained on biological replicates. edgeR calls used a false discovery rate-adjusted p below 0.01 and a log2 fold-change threshold of 1. As an exploratory analysis of dynamics, PCA with hierarchical clustering was applied to max-normalized trajectories of the 1000 most abundant clonotypes. Separately sequenced CD4+ and CD8+ repertoires were used to assign a CD4 or CD8 phenotype to each responding clone. The public reads were quality trimmed at Q25 with fastp and then assembled into clones with MiXCR by TCRdb, keeping productive beta chains. All rows with the same CDR3 protein become a single entry with the most common DNA and genes. The V and J calls follow TCRdb's processing rather than the paper's. This sample holds approximately 65,000 distinct CDR3 sequences; less than 9.5% were observed only once. Approximately 1.1% of the sample lies in the top ten.

This sample stems from a study of T-cell memory formation after mild COVID-19 (dated by TCRdb to the early 2020s). At the level of the whole study: TCR sequence clusters from the two donors were found to be largely donor specific. In two donors, T-cell clones that expanded and contracted after mild COVID-19 were tracked by sequencing TCRalpha and TCRbeta repertoires over time. Two young, previously healthy adult volunteers, one female and one male, were included in the cohort. Broader findings and caveats from the paper: Contracting CD4+ clones were found mainly in CM and EM memory subsets, while CD8+ clones were enriched in EMRA. Whether the second-wave clones peaking on day 37 were SARS-CoV-2 specific was not confirmed. Clones contracting from day 15 to 85 had balanced CD4/CD8 phenotypes, while a second wave expanding from day 15 to 37 was biased towards CD4+. Only a couple of mild cases were covered by the study, and larger cohorts that include severe cases with pre-infection samples were considered necessary. Some responding clones were found in pre-infection memory, which suggests that pre-existing cross-reactive memory T cells took part in the SARS-CoV-2 response.

Between the V and J ends, shortened by 0 bases and 4 bases respectively, the junction contains 9 bases. Reading the germline V gene gives CDR1 SQVTM and CDR2 ANQGSEA. Including the terminal cysteine and phenylalanine, the CDR3 comprises 13 residues. Here the CDR3 DNA is all that survives: 39 bases in frame from base 1. PBMCs were isolated by Ficoll-Paque density gradient centrifugation. The chain joins TRBV29-1 to TRBJ1-2; the D gene is unclear. The clonotype was recovered from a man younger than 35 who had mild COVID-19 (a few samples of this study predate the infection). The sample titles of this study are shuffled in the database, so cell type and time point are left out; the donor was told from shared clones. The specimen was PBMCs or a T cell subset sorted from them (not recorded which). The DNA is TGCAGCGTTGAAGATCCCAATTTCTATGGCTACACCTTC. Protein translation: CSVEDPNFYGYTF.